The clone carrying this T cell receptor (beta chain) was picked up many times. Its specificity is not known. These data belong to a study of T cells in Graves' hyperthyroidism and ophthalmopathy. The junction had 10 bases not matched to a gene; V was cut back by 1 base and J by 5 bases. The CDR3 loop spans 17 amino acids. CDR1 is MGHRA and CDR2 is YSYEKL in the germline V gene. Overall study results and limits: Blood samples included most of the expanded thyroid clonotypes exceeding 0.001. In the analysis, a 13 V-J model separated ophthalmopathy from stable hyperthyroidism. Ophthalmopathy was identified by the model a median around 6.9 months ahead of onset.

A roughly 10 ml volume of fresh peripheral blood provided the PBMCs. TCR beta CDR3 regions were amplified from RNA transcripts. The primer set for the first-round RT-PCR of the TCR CDR3 was HTBI. TCRdb itself ran the multiplex PCR reads through MiXCR, one entry per CDR3 protein. The sample shows 350,000 to 450,000 distinct CDR3 sequences, around 13% of them seen only once. The gene calls are TRBV4-1 and TRBJ1-1; TRBD1 matches at 10 bases. This clonotype was obtained from a woman aged 60-75 years with Graves' hyperthyroidism. Sequenced: blood. The CDR3 reads CASSQVWTGGPWTEAFF. CDR3 nucleotides: TGCGCCAGCAGCCAAGTTTGGACAGGGGGGCCGTGGACTGAAGCTTTCTTT.